The 25 T cell receptor beta chains reported below all come from one sample, sequenced in a study of T cell changes during pregnancy in multiple sclerosis. TCRdb's copy holds only in-frame clones and misses some; the assay was immunoSEQ multiplex PCR. The data show 35,000 to 40,000 clones, around 87% seen once. The sequences come from CD4+ T cells from peripheral blood mononuclear cells, collected in the second trimester of pregnancy. The receptors derive from a female donor with multiple sclerosis, enrolled in a pregnancy study.

The chain carries TRBV4-3 and TRBJ1-1; 8 bases line up with TRBD1. Unmatched junction bases numbered 3, after V lost 3 bases and J lost 3 bases. The V gene's germline CDR1 is LGHNA and CDR2 YSLEER. This CDR3 is built from 14 residues. CDR3 protein: CASSQTTGDTEAFF. In nucleotides, the CDR3 is TGCGCCAGCAGCCAGACGACAGGGGACACTGAAGCTTTCTTT.

The chain has TRBV25-1 and TRBJ2-1; D not resolved. Germline values: CDR1 MGHDK, CDR2 SYGVNS. This CDR3 has 13 amino acids. V dropped 2 bases and J dropped 7 bases, with 9 bases sitting between them. CDR3: CASSEGRGNEQFF. The CDR3, as DNA: TGTGCCAGCAGTGAAGGGCGTGGAAATGAGCAGTTCTTC.

This chain uses TRBV4-2 with TRBJ2-1; 8 bases map to TRBD2. The germline V gene encodes CDR1 LGHNA and CDR2 YNFKEQ. This CDR3 region has 15 residues. V was clipped by 0 bases and J by 15 bases; unmatched bases: 13. CDR3 sequence: CASSQDRTSKSVLFF. The DNA for the CDR3 is TGTGCCAGCAGCCAAGATAGGACTAGCAAATCGGTATTGTTCTTC.

This clone was recorded only once. The chain employs TRBV9 and TRBJ2-3, with 8 bases identical to TRBD2. This CDR3 spans 16 amino acids. Germline loops: CDR1 SGDLS, CDR2 YYNGEE. The trim removed 4 bases at V and 1 base at J, leaving 8 bases unmatched. This CDR3 reads CASSSRGREGTDTQYF. The DNA for the CDR3 is TGTGCCAGCAGCTCCCGGGGGCGGGAGGGCACAGATACGCAGTATTTT.

DNA of the CDR3: TGTGCCAGCAGCGTAGGCGGGACTAGGGATTACGAGCAGTACTTC. Translation: CASSVGGTRDYEQYF. The rearrangement uses TRBV9 and TRBJ2-7; 8 bases agree with TRBD2. This CDR3 comprises 15 residues. V lost 0 bases and J lost 4; bases outside the gene matches: 6. From germline, CDR1 is SGDLS and CDR2 YYNGEE.

The chain couples TRBV19 to TRBJ2-1, with D perhaps matching TRBD2 (6 bases). Trimming cost V 3 bases and J 4 bases, with 13 bases left between them. The V gene's germline CDR1 is LNHDA and CDR2 SQIVND (reference sequence). The CDR3 covers 15 residues. CDR3 in amino acids: CASSMAGLLYNEQFF. In DNA form, the CDR3 reads TGTGCCAGTAGTATGGCGGGACTTCTTTACAATGAGCAGTTCTTC.

The chain combines TRBV19 with TRBJ2-7; 13 positions agree with TRBD2. Germline values: CDR1 LNHDA, CDR2 SQIVND (reference sequence). This CDR3 comprises 15 residues. Trimming took 5 bases from V and 12 from J; bases not matched to a gene: 13. DNA for the CDR3: TGTGCCAGTAGTCCGGGGACTAGCGGGAAAAAGGCTCTGTACTTC. Translating gives CASSPGTSGKKALYF. The full variable domain, completed using reference TRBV19 and TRBJ2-7, is DGGITQSPKYLFRKEGQNVTLSCEQNLNHDAMYWYRQDPGQGLRLIYYSQIVNDFQKGDIAEGYSVSREKKESFPLTVTSAQKNPTAFYLCASSPGTSGKKALYFGPGTRLTVT.

V is TRBV5-1 and J is TRBJ2-2, with TRBD2 as a possible D gene (6 bases). The V end was cut by 4 bases, the J end by 7 bases, with 20 bases between. Per germline, CDR1 SGHRS and CDR2 YFSETQ. This CDR3 is 16 amino acids long. This CDR3 reads CASSPTGGNVRGELFF. The CDR3 nucleotides read TGCGCCAGCAGCCCTACTGGGGGGAATGTGCGCGGGGAGCTGTTTTTT.

In this sample, this clone turned up once. The gene calls are TRBV28 and TRBJ2-1; 7 bases line up with TRBD1. Per the germline V gene, CDR1 is MDHEN and CDR2 is SYDVKM. The CDR3 extends over 14 amino acids. With V trimmed by 7 bases and J by 4 bases, 7 bases remained unmatched. Here the CDR3 DNA reads TGTGCCAGCAAGTCCGGGACAGAGTACAATGAGCAGTTCTTC. Amino acids: CASKSGTEYNEQFF.

The V and J genes are TRBV11-2 and TRBJ2-5; no reliable D call. Germline CDR1 is SGHAT and CDR2 is FQNNGV. Trimming stripped 1 base from V and 4 bases from J, with 7 bases between. There are 13 residues in the CDR3. This CDR3 is CASSLGQLETQYF. The CDR3 DNA is TGTGCCAGCAGCTTAGGCCAACTAGAGACCCAGTACTTC.

This clone has only a few counts. This chain links TRBV6-1 with TRBJ2-5; TRBD1 aligns across 8 bases. The CDR3 runs to 13 residues. CDR1 MNHNS and CDR2 SASEGT come from the germline V gene. Trimming cost V 4 bases and J 7 bases; bases outside gene matches: 5. The CDR3: CASSGTGSATQYF. DNA of the CDR3: TGTGCCAGCAGTGGGACAGGGTCCGCGACCCAGTACTTC.

The rearrangement uses TRBV20-1 and TRBJ2-1, with D maybe TRBD2 (5 bases). CDR1 is DFQATT and CDR2 is SNEGSKA in the germline V gene (reference sequence). V was clipped by 5 bases and J by 12 bases, with 14 bases between them. The CDR3 covers 11 residues. CDR3 nucleotides: TGCAGTGCTTCCCTAGCTTCGCGGCAGTTCTTC. It specifies CSASLASRQFF.

The chain couples TRBV15 to TRBJ1-2; D gene unclear. This CDR3 comprises 11 residues. Trimming took off 8 bases at V and 7 bases at J, with 11 bases between the two ends. Germline V gene sequence: CDR1 LNHNV, CDR2 YYDKDF (reference sequence). As DNA, the CDR3 is TGTGCCACCTACGGGATTGGTGGCTACACCTTC. As protein: CATYGIGGYTF.

This clone showed up just a few times. The chain employs TRBV6-1 and TRBJ2-7; D is possibly TRBD1 (6 bases). The CDR3 length is 14 residues. Per the germline V gene, CDR1 is MNHNS and CDR2 is SASEGT. Trimming took off 5 bases at V and 5 bases at J, with 16 bases between the two ends. CDR3 sequence reads: CASSHPTGYHEQYF. CDR3 nucleotide sequence: TGTGCCAGCAGTCACCCAACAGGGTACCACGAGCAGTACTTC.

The chain carries TRBV4-3 and TRBJ1-1, with no clear D. The CDR3 runs 13 residues. CDR1 is LGHNA, CDR2 YSLEER, per germline. With 0 bases removed from V and 5 bases from J, the gap between germline ends came to 7 bases. CDR3 protein: CASSQDWSTEAFF. In DNA, the CDR3 is TGCGCCAGCAGCCAAGATTGGAGTACTGAAGCTTTCTTT.

CDR3 residues: CASSYFARQGGSYEQYF. The DNA of the CDR3 is TGTGCCAGCAGCTACTTCGCCCGACAGGGGGGCTCCTACGAGCAGTACTTC. This chain uses TRBV5-6 with TRBJ2-7; the match to TRBD1 covers 9 bases. The CDR3 contains 17 residues. J lost 0 bases, V lost 3 bases, and 10 bases had no gene match. Germline CDR1 reads SGHDT; CDR2 reads YYEEEE.

V gene TRBV28 combines with J gene TRBJ2-5; 8 bases line up with TRBD1. In germline, CDR1 is MDHEN, CDR2 SYDVKM. With 6 bases clipped from V and 2 bases from J, the junction kept 11 bases outside the gene matches. CDR3 size: 16 residues. The CDR3 sequence: CASRGNVRGQQETQYF. DNA for the CDR3: TGTGCCAGCAGAGGAAACGTCAGGGGGCAGCAAGAGACCCAGTACTTC. The full variable domain, its missing parts supplied by reference TRBV28 and TRBJ2-5, is DVKVTQSSRYLVKRTGEKVFLECVQDMDHENMFWYRQDPGLGLRLIYFSYDVKMKEKGDIPEGYSVSREKKERFSLILESASTNQTSMYLCASRGNVRGQQETQYFGPGTRLLVL.

The chain recombines TRBV7-9 with TRBJ2-1; 8 bases align to TRBD2. V lost 5 bases to trimming and J lost 10 bases; unmatched junction nucleotides: 10. The CDR3 extends over 14 amino acids. The V gene's germline CDR1 is SEHNR and CDR2 FQNEAQ (reference sequence). The CDR3 DNA reads TGTGCCAGCAGCCCCGAGGGACTAGGTGGCGAGCAGTTCTTC. The encoded protein is CASSPEGLGGEQFF.

The chain joins TRBV6-5 to TRBJ1-3, with no clear D. With 2 bases removed from V and 4 bases from J, the gap between germline ends came to 6 bases. CDR1 is MNHEY and CDR2 is SVGAGI in the germline V gene. The CDR3 runs 13 residues. This CDR3 reads CASSYLSGNTIYF. CDR3 nucleotides: TGTGCCAGCAGTTACCTTTCCGGAAACACCATATATTTT.

CDR3 DNA sequence: TGCGCCAGCAGCCAAGAGGTAGCGGGACCTTTCTCGAACACCGGGGAGCTGTTTTTT. This sequence encodes CASSQEVAGPFSNTGELFF. This chain links TRBV4-3 with TRBJ2-2, with 8 bases matching TRBD2. This CDR3 has 19 amino acids. The junction had 9 bases not matched to a gene; V was cut back by 0 bases and J by 0 bases. Germline CDR1 LGHNA, CDR2 YSLEER.

The rearrangement links TRBV25-1 to TRBJ2-5; 7 positions agree with TRBD1. The CDR3 covers 13 residues. The junction had 7 bases not matched to a gene; V was cut back by 6 bases and J by 6 bases. The germline V gene encodes CDR1 MGHDK and CDR2 SYGVNS. The CDR3 loop reads CASSQGGAKTQYF. The CDR3 nucleotides read TGTGCCAGCAGCCAAGGGGGCGCAAAGACCCAGTACTTC.

This clone was seen once. The chain uses TRBV5-6 and TRBJ2-7; 14 nucleotides align to TRBD2. The CDR3 has 15 amino acids. CDR1 is SGHDT, CDR2 YYEEEE, per germline. The J segment lost 4 bases and the V segment lost 4 bases, leaving 4 bases of the junction unmatched. In DNA form, the CDR3 reads TGTGCCAGCAGCAGACGGACTAGCGGGAGGTACGAGCAGTACTTC. This encodes CASSRRTSGRYEQYF.

CDR3 region: CASSDQREPGELFF. The DNA of the CDR3 is TGTGCCAGCAGCGACCAGCGGGAGCCCGGGGAGCTGTTTTTT. This chain joins TRBV9 and TRBJ2-2; TRBD2 matches at 8 bases. Germline V gene lookup returns CDR1 SGDLS and CDR2 YYNGEE. The CDR3 covers 14 residues. The J segment lost 6 bases and the V segment lost 3 bases, leaving 4 bases of the junction unmatched.

This chain uses TRBV7-2 with TRBJ1-5; D gene uncertain. The germline CDR1 and CDR2 sequences are SGHTA and FQGNSA. V was trimmed by 0 bases and J by 8 bases, leaving 14 bases between them. The length of the CDR3 is 15 residues. This CDR3 is CASSLAGGSFEPQHF. The CDR3 DNA follows: TGTGCCAGCAGCTTAGCGGGCGGGAGCTTTGAGCCCCAGCATTTT.

The genes are TRBV18 and TRBJ2-7; the D gene is possibly TRBD1 (5 bases). V was shortened by 3 bases and J by 6 bases, with 15 bases between the two germline ends. Germline V gives CDR1 KGHSH, CDR2 LQKENI. CDR3 size: 14 residues. The CDR3 DNA follows: TGTGCCAGCTCACCCCTGCAGGGTGACTTCGAGCAGTACTTC. This sequence encodes CASSPLQGDFEQYF.